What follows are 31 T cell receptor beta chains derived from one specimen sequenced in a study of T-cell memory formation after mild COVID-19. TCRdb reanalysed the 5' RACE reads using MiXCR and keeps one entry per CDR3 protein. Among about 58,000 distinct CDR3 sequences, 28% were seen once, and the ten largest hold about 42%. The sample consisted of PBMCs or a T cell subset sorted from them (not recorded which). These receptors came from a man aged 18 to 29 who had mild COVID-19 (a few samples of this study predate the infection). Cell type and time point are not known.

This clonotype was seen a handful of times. In DNA form, the CDR3 reads TGTGCCAGCAGCCAATACACAGATACGCAGTATTTT. Protein sequence: CASSQYTDTQYF. The chain recombines TRBV7-9 with TRBJ2-3; D is ambiguous. Germline V gene lookup returns CDR1 SEHNR and CDR2 FQNEAQ (reference sequence). V was clipped by 5 bases and J by 2 bases, with 5 bases between them. The CDR3 is made up of 12 amino acids.

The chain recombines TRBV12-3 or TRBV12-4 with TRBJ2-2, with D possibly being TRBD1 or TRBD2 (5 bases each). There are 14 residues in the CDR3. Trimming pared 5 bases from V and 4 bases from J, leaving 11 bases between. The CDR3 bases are TGTGCCAGCAGTCTGGGACCGAGCACCGGGGAGCTGTTTTTT. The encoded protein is CASSLGPSTGELFF.

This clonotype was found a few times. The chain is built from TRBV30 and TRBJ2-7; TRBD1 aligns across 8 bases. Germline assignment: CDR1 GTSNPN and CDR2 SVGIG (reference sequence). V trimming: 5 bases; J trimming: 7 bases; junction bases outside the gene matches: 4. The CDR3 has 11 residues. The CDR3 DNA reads TGTGCCTGGGACAGGGGATTAGAGCAGTACTTC. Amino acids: CAWDRGLEQYF.

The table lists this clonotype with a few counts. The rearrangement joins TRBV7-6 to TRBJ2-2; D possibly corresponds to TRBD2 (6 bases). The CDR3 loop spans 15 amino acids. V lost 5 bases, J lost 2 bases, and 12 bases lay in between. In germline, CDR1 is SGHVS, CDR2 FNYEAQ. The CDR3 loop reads CASSTGLTNTGELFF. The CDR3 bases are TGTGCCAGCAGCACGGGACTCACAAACACCGGGGAGCTGTTTTTT.

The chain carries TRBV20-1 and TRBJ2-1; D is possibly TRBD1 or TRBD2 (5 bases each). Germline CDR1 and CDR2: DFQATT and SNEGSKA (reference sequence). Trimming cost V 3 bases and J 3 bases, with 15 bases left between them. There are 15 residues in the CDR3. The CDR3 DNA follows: TGCAGTGCTAGCCCCGGGACGGAATACTACAATGAGCAGTTCTTC. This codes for CSASPGTEYYNEQFF.

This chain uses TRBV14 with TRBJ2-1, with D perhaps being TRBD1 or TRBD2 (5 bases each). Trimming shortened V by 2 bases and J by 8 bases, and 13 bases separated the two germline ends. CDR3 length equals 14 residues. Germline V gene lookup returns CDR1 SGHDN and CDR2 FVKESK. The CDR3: CASSQPSGGHEQFF. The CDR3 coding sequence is TGTGCCAGCAGCCAACCGAGTGGGGGTCATGAGCAGTTCTTC. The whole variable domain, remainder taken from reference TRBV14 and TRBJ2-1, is EAGVTQFPSHSVIEKGQTVTLRCDPISGHDNLYWYRRVMGKEIKFLLHFVKESKQDESGMPNNRFLAERTGGTYSTLKVQPAELEDSGVYFCASSQPSGGHEQFFGPGTRLTVL.

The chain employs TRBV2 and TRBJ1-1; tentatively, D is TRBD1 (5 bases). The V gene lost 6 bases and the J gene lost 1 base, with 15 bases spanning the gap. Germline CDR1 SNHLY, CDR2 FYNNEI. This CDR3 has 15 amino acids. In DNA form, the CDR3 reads TGTGCCAGCAGCATTTCAGGGTCAGCGAACACTGAAGCTTTCTTT. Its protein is CASSISGSANTEAFF.

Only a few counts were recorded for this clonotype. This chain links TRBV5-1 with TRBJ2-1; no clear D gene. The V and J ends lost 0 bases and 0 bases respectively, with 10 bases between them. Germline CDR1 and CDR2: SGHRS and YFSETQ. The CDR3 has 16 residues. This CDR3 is CASSLDGRHSYNEQFF. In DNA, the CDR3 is TGCGCCAGCAGCTTGGACGGGCGTCACTCCTACAATGAGCAGTTCTTC.

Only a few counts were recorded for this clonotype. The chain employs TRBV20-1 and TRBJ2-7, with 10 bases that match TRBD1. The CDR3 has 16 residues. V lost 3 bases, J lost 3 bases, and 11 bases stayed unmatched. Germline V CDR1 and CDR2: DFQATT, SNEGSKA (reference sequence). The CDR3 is CSASEGLGTGDYEQYV. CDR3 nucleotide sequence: TGCAGTGCTAGTGAAGGGCTTGGGACAGGGGACTACGAGCAGTACGTC.

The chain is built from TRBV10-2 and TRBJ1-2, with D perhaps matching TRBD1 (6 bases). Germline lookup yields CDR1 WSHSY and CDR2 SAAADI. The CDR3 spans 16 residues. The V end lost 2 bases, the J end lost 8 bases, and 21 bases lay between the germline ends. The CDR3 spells CASSETPGAPGRGYTF. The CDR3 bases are TGCGCCAGCAGTGAGACCCCAGGGGCCCCCGGTAGAGGCTACACCTTC.

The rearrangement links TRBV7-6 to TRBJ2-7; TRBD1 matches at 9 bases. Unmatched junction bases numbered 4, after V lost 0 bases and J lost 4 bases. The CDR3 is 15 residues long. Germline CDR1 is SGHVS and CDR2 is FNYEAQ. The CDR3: CASSLATGGSYEQYF. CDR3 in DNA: TGTGCCAGCAGCTTAGCTACAGGGGGCTCGTACGAGCAGTACTTC.

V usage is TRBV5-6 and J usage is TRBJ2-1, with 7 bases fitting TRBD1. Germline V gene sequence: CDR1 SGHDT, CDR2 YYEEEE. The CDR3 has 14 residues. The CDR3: CPGGLLGQHNEQFF. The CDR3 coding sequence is TGTCCCGGCGGGCTGCTGGGACAGCACAATGAGCAGTTCTTC.

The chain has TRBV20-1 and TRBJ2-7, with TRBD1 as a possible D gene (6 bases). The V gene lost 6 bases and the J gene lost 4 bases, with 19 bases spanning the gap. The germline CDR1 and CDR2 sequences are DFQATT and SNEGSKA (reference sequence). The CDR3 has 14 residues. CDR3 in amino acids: CSASGTTRGYEQYV. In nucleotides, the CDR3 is TGCAGTGCCTCCGGGACCACTAGGGGGTACGAGCAGTACGTC.

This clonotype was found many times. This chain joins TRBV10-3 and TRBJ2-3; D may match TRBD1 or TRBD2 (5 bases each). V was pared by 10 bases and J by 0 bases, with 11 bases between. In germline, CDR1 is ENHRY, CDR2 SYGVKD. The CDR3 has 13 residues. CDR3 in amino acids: CATLGASTDTQYF. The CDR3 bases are TGTGCCACCCTCGGGGCTAGCACAGATACGCAGTATTTT.

Here the CDR3 reads CASSSDRVDGYTF. The CDR3 coding sequence is TGCGCCAGCAGCTCCGACAGGGTGGATGGCTACACCTTC. J is TRBJ1-2 and V is TRBV5-1, with 7 bases matching TRBD1. The CDR3 extends over 13 amino acids. The germline V gene encodes CDR1 SGHRS and CDR2 YFSETQ. The trim removed 3 bases at V and 6 bases at J, leaving 5 bases unmatched.

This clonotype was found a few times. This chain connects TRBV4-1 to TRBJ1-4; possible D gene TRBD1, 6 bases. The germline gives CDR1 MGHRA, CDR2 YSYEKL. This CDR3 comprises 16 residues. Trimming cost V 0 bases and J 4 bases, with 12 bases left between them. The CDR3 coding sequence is TGCGCCAGCAGCCAAGACACTCAGGGGAGTAATGAAAAACTGTTTTTT. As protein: CASSQDTQGSNEKLFF.

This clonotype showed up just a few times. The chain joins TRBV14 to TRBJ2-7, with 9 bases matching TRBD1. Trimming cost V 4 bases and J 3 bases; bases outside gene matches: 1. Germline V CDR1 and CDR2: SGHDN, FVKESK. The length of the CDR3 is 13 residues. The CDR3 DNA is TGTGCCAGCAGCCGGACAGGGGACTACGAGCAGTACTTC. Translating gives CASSRTGDYEQYF.

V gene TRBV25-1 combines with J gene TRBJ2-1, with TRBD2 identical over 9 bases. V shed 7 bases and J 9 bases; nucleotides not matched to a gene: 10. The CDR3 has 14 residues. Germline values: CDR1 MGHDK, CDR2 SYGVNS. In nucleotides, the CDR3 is TGTGCCAGCATTTCGCGGGGGGGCTCGGTTGAGCAGTTCTTC. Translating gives CASISRGGSVEQFF. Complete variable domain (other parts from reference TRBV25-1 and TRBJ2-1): EADIYQTPRYLVIGTGKKITLECSQTMGHDKMYWYQQDPGMELHLIHYSYGVNSTEKGDLSSESTVSRIRTEHFPLTLESARPSHTSQYLCASISRGGSVEQFFGPGTRLTVL.

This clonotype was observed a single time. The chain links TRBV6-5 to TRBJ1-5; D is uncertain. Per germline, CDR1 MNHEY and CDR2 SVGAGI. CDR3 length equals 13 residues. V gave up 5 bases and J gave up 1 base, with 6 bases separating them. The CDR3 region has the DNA TGTGCCAGCAGTGCGAGGAGCAATCAGCCCCAGCATTTT. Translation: CASSARSNQPQHF.

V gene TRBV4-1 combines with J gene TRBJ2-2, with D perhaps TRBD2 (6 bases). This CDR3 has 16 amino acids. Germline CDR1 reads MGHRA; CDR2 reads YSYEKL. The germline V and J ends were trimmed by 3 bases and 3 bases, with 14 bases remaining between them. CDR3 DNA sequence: TGCGCCAGCAGCCAGGATGCGACGGGGGACACCGGGGAGCTGTTTTTT. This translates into CASSQDATGDTGELFF.

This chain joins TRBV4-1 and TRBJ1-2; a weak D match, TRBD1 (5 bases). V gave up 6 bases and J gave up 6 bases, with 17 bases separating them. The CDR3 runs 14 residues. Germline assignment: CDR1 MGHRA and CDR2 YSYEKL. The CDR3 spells CASSQFSGADGYTF. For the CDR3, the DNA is TGCGCCAGCAGTCAGTTCTCCGGGGCGGATGGCTACACCTTC.

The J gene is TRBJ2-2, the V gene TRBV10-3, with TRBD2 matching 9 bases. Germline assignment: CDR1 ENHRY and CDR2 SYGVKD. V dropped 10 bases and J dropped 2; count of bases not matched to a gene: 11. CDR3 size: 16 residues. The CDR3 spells CATKPLAGTNTGELFF. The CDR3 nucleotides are TGTGCCACCAAGCCCCTAGCGGGGACTAACACCGGGGAGCTGTTTTTT.

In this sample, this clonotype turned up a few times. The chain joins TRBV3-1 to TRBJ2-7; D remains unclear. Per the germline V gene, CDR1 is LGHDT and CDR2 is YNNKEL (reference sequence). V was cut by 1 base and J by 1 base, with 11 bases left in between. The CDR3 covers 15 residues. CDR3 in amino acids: CASSQGHNRSYEQYV. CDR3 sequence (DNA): TGTGCCAGCAGCCAAGGTCATAATCGATCCTACGAGCAGTACGTC.

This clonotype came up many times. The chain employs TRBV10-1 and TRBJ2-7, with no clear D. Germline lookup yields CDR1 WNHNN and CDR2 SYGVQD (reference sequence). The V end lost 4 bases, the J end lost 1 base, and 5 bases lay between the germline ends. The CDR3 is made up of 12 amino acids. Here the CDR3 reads CASSGSSYEQYF. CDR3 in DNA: TGCGCCAGCAGTGGTAGTTCCTACGAGCAGTACTTC.

This CDR3 reads CASSQVLAGNTGELFF. CDR3 DNA sequence: TGTGCCAGCAGCCAAGTACTAGCGGGGAATACCGGGGAGCTGTTTTTT. The chain carries TRBV3-1 and TRBJ2-2; TRBD2 matches 10 bases. Trimming at V came to 1 base and at J to 5 bases, leaving 4 bases not matched to a gene. Germline CDR1 LGHDT, CDR2 YNNKEL (reference sequence). The CDR3 totals 16 residues.

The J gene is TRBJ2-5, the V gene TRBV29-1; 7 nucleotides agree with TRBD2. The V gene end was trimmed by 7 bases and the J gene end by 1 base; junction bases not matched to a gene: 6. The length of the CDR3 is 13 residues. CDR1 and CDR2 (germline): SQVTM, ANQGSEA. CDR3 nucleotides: TGCAGCGCCCAGGGAGGGATCCAAGAGACCCAGTACTTC. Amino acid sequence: CSAQGGIQETQYF.

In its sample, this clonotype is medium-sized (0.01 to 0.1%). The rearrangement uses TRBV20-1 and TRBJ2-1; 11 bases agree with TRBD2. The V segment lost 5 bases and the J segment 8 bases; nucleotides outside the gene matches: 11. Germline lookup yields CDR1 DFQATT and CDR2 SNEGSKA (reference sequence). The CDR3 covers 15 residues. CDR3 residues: CSALLAGGLSHEQFF. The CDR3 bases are TGCAGTGCTCTCCTAGCGGGGGGACTAAGTCATGAGCAGTTCTTC.

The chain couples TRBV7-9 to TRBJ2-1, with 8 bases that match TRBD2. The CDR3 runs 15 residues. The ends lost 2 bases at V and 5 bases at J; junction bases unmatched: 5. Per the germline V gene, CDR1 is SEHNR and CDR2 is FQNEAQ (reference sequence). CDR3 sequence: CASSLLAGSNNEQFF. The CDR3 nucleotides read TGTGCCAGCAGCTTACTAGCGGGTTCGAACAATGAGCAGTTCTTC.

The CDR3 loop is CASSYLTGDSGANVLTF. The CDR3 DNA follows: TGTGCCAGCAGTTACTTGACAGGGGACTCTGGGGCCAACGTCCTGACTTTC. The chain has TRBV6-5 and TRBJ2-6; 8 nucleotides agree with TRBD1. There are 17 residues in the CDR3. The germline V gene has CDR1 MNHEY and CDR2 SVGAGI. J was trimmed by 0 bases and V by 1 base; bases with no gene match: 2.

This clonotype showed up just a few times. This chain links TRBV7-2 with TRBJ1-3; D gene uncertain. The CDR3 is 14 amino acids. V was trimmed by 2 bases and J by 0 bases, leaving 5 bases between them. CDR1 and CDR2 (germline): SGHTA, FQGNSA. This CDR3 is CASSLSPSGNTIYF. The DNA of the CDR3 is TGTGCCAGCAGCTTATCCCCCTCTGGAAACACCATATATTTT.

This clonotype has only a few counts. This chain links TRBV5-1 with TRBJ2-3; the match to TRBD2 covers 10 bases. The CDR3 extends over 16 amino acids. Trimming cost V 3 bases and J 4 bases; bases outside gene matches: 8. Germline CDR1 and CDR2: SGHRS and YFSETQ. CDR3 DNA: TGCGCCAGCAGCTGGGGCGAGCGGGGGGGCCCAGATACGCAGTATTTT. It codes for CASSWGERGGPDTQYF.